These 22 T cell receptor beta chains were sequenced from one sample in a study of T cells in narcolepsy. Sequenced by immunoSEQ multiplex PCR; TCRdb stores in-frame clones only, minus some. The sample holds approximately 23,000 clones, roughly 85% seen once. The sequencing input was memory (CD45RA-) CD4+ T cells from blood. The receptor source for this set is a human donor in good health.

CDR3 DNA: TGTGCCAGCAGCTCACTCCGCGGGAGGTGGGACAATGAGCAGTTCTTC. Amino acids: CASSSLRGRWDNEQFF. This rearrangement joins TRBV7-2 to TRBJ2-1, with TRBD2 matching 8 bases. Germline CDR1 and CDR2: SGHTA and FQGNSA. The CDR3 is made up of 16 amino acids. J was trimmed by 5 bases and V by 4 bases; bases with no gene match: 10.

The V gene is TRBV4-3, the J gene TRBJ2-2; TRBD2 aligns across 8 bases. CDR1 and CDR2 (germline): LGHNA, YSLEER. CDR3 length: 17 amino acids. With V trimmed by 0 bases and J by 5 bases, 8 bases remained unmatched. The DNA of the CDR3 is TGCGCCAGCAGCCAAGACGGGAGCGGGAGCGGGACCGGGGAGCTGTTTTTT. Protein product: CASSQDGSGSGTGELFF.

This clone was detected a few times. The chain is built from TRBV9 and TRBJ2-5; possibly TRBD2 for D (6 bases). V was trimmed by 2 bases and J by 2 bases, leaving 16 bases between them. The germline gives CDR1 SGDLS, CDR2 YYNGEE. The CDR3 extends over 16 amino acids. CDR3 region: CASSVGLALKQETQYF. The CDR3 nucleotides are TGTGCCAGCAGCGTCGGTCTAGCGTTGAAACAAGAGACCCAGTACTTC.

V is TRBV4-2 and J is TRBJ1-2; D is unclear. The CDR3 is made up of 15 amino acids. V lost 1 base to trimming and J lost 1 base, with 10 bases between them. From germline, CDR1 is LGHNA and CDR2 YNFKEQ. The CDR3 region has the DNA TGTGCCAGCAGCCAAGTTGGGGTTGGTAACTATGGCTACACCTTC. Its protein product is CASSQVGVGNYGYTF.

The V gene is TRBV30, the J gene TRBJ2-1, with 10 bases matching TRBD2. Unmatched junction bases numbered 7, after V lost 2 bases and J lost 6 bases. The CDR3 length is 15 residues. Germline V gives CDR1 GTSNPN, CDR2 SVGIG (reference sequence). The CDR3 loop is CAWSSLGLASNEQFF. CDR3 DNA: TGTGCCTGGAGTTCTCTGGGACTAGCGAGCAATGAGCAGTTCTTC.

The CDR3 reads CASTRTGSEDTQYF. CDR3 nucleotide sequence: TGCGCCAGCACCCGGACAGGGTCGGAAGATACGCAGTATTTT. The gene calls are TRBV5-1 and TRBJ2-3, with 8 bases that match TRBD1. The CDR3 consists of 14 residues. CDR1 and CDR2 from the germline V gene are SGHRS and YFSETQ. The junction had 8 bases not matched to a gene; V was cut back by 6 bases and J by 5 bases.

A single count supports this clone. The chain carries TRBV18 and TRBJ1-2, with D tentatively TRBD1 (6 bases). This CDR3 comprises 17 residues. V gave up 0 bases and J gave up 4 bases, with 18 bases separating them. Germline V gene lookup returns CDR1 KGHSH and CDR2 LQKENI. The CDR3: CASSPPFAGATFYGYTF. The CDR3 DNA follows: TGTGCCAGCTCACCACCGTTCGCAGGGGCCACTTTCTATGGCTACACCTTC.

This chain connects TRBV25-1 to TRBJ1-1; D gene uncertain. V lost 6 bases to trimming and J lost 1 base, with 3 bases between them. In germline, CDR1 is MGHDK, CDR2 SYGVNS. The CDR3 spans 11 residues. The CDR3 loop reads CASRENTEAFF. CDR3 nucleotides: TGTGCCAGCAGAGAGAACACTGAAGCTTTCTTT.

The rearrangement uses TRBV19 and TRBJ2-4; D tentatively reads TRBD1 or TRBD2 (5 bases each). Germline V gene lookup returns CDR1 LNHDA and CDR2 SQIVND (reference sequence). The V gene lost 1 base and the J gene lost 0 bases, with 13 bases spanning the gap. The CDR3 has 17 amino acids. Written as DNA, the CDR3 is TGTGCCAGTAGTATAGGGGGACGACTCCTAGCCAAAAACATTCAGTACTTC. It specifies CASSIGGRLLAKNIQYF.

This sequence joins TRBV5-4 and TRBJ2-2, with TRBD1 as a possible D gene (6 bases). CDR3 length equals 15 residues. Trimming stripped 4 bases from V and 3 bases from J, with 13 bases between. In germline, CDR1 is SGHNT, CDR2 YYREEE (reference sequence). In nucleotides, the CDR3 is TGTGCCAGCAGCCCCGGACAGTTAGACACCGGGGAGCTGTTTTTT. Amino acids: CASSPGQLDTGELFF.

The chain has TRBV6-5 and TRBJ1-5; D gene unclear. The CDR3 spans 15 residues. The V gene lost 0 bases and the J gene lost 3 bases, with 9 bases spanning the gap. CDR1 and CDR2 (germline): MNHEY, SVGAGI. The CDR3: CASSYSSGPNQPQHF. The CDR3 nucleotides read TGTGCCAGCAGTTACTCCTCTGGCCCCAATCAGCCCCAGCATTTT.

Regarding this clone: Other nucleotide sequences from this sample produce the same CDR3. The V call is TRBV18, the J call TRBJ2-5; D may be TRBD2 (6 bases). Germline assignment: CDR1 KGHSH and CDR2 LQKENI. Trimming cost V 2 bases and J 5 bases, with 6 bases left between them. The CDR3 has 12 residues. The CDR3 DNA reads TGTGCCAGCTCACCAAGCGGGGAGACCCAGTACTTC. Its protein is CASSPSGETQYF.

This chain links TRBV5-1 with TRBJ2-5, with 7 bases matching TRBD2. CDR3 size: 15 residues. The germline V gene has CDR1 SGHRS and CDR2 YFSETQ. The V segment lost 0 bases and the J segment 0 bases; nucleotides outside the gene matches: 2. CDR3 bases: TGCGCCAGCAGCTTGGGTAGCGGGTACCAAGAGACCCAGTACTTC. Protein product: CASSLGSGYQETQYF.

This sequence joins TRBV5-6 and TRBJ2-7; a weak D match, TRBD1 (6 bases). Trimming stripped 6 bases from V and 7 bases from J, with 14 bases between. Germline V gene data show CDR1 as SGHDT and CDR2 as YYEEEE. This CDR3 has 12 residues. Here the CDR3 DNA reads TGTGCCAGCACCTTACAGGGTTATGAGCAGTACTTC. Residues: CASTLQGYEQYF.

The count of this clone is one. The chain links TRBV5-1 to TRBJ2-7; the D gene is possibly TRBD1 (6 bases). This CDR3 has 14 residues. V was cut by 4 bases and J by 3 bases, with 14 bases left in between. Germline V lookup: CDR1 SGHRS, CDR2 YFSETQ. The CDR3 region has the DNA TGCGCCAGCAGCGTGACAGGACAACTCTACGAGCAGTACTTC. Its translation: CASSVTGQLYEQYF. The full variable domain, its missing parts supplied by reference TRBV5-1 and TRBJ2-7, is KAGVTQTPRYLIKTRGQQVTLSCSPISGHRSVSWYQQTPGQGLQFLFEYFSETQRNKGNFPGRFSGRQFSNSRSEMNVSTLELGDSALYLCASSVTGQLYEQYFGPGTRLTVT.

CDR3 bases: TGTGCCAGCAGAGTACTAGCGGGAGGTAGTTACGAGCAGTACTTC. It yields the protein CASRVLAGGSYEQYF. The chain recombines TRBV27 with TRBJ2-7, with 12 nucleotides matching TRBD2. The CDR3 contains 15 residues. CDR1 and CDR2 from the germline V gene are MNHEY and SMNVEV (reference sequence). V gave up 6 bases and J gave up 4 bases; unmatched junction bases: 7.

The chain uses TRBV27 and TRBJ2-5; the match to TRBD2 covers 9 bases. Trimming took 3 bases from V and 1 from J; bases not matched to a gene: 6. The CDR3 covers 16 residues. In germline, CDR1 is MNHEY, CDR2 SMNVEV (reference sequence). CDR3 loop: CASSFLAGPLQETQYF. CDR3 in DNA: TGTGCCAGCAGTTTTCTAGCGGGACCCCTCCAAGAGACCCAGTACTTC.

This clone has a handful of counts. Within the sample, other DNA sequences also encode this same CDR3. The chain employs TRBV2 and TRBJ1-4; D perhaps matches TRBD1 (6 bases). V lost 6 bases and J lost 6, with 14 bases in between. This CDR3 is 14 amino acids long. Germline CDR1 and CDR2: SNHLY and FYNNEI. CDR3: CASRNRVGDEKLFF. Here the CDR3 DNA reads TGTGCCAGCAGAAACAGGGTGGGGGATGAAAAACTGTTTTTT. The full variable domain, its missing parts supplied by reference TRBV2 and TRBJ1-4, is EPEVTQTPSHQVTQMGQEVILRCVPISNHLYFYWYRQILGQKVEFLVSFYNNEISEKSEIFDDQFSVERPDGSNFTLKIRSTKLEDSAMYFCASRNRVGDEKLFFGSGTQLSVL.

The V gene is TRBV2, the J gene TRBJ1-1, with 9 bases fitting TRBD1. V was clipped by 4 bases and J by 5 bases; unmatched bases: 5. Germline values: CDR1 SNHLY, CDR2 FYNNEI. The CDR3 totals 14 residues. CDR3 sequence: CASSGGTGYTEAFF. The DNA for the CDR3 is TGTGCCAGCAGTGGTGGGACAGGGTATACTGAAGCTTTCTTT.

The rearrangement joins TRBV11-2 to TRBJ1-2; D gene unclear. This CDR3 comprises 16 residues. V was clipped by 0 bases and J by 3 bases, with 14 bases between them. Germline V lookup: CDR1 SGHAT, CDR2 FQNNGV. The CDR3 reads CASSLEPHGGYYGYTF. The CDR3 region has the DNA TGTGCCAGCAGCTTAGAGCCCCACGGAGGGTACTATGGCTACACCTTC.

On this clone: One end of the junction does not line up with germline, which may come from a read error. V gene TRBV5-1 combines with J gene TRBJ1-3, with D hard to call. The germline gives CDR1 SGHRS, CDR2 YFSETQ. The CDR3 runs to 15 residues. The CDR3 nucleotides read TGCGCCAGCAGCTTGGGCAGGATAGGTGGAGACACCATATATTTT. Residues: CASSLGRIGGDTIYF.

The table lists this clone with a count of one. The V call is TRBV11-3, the J call TRBJ2-7; D not certain. This CDR3 has 13 amino acids. The ends were cut back, 3 bases at V and 7 bases at J, with 13 bases in the middle. Germline-derived CDR1 and CDR2 are SGHNT and YENEEA. The CDR3 spells CASSLGYNGEQYF. The CDR3, as DNA: TGTGCCAGCAGCTTGGGATACAACGGGGAGCAGTACTTC. Combining the CDR3 with reference TRBV11-3 and TRBJ2-7 gives the whole variable domain EAGVVQSPRYKIIEKKQPVAFWCNPISGHNTLYWYLQNLGQGPELLIRYENEEAVDDSQLPKDRFSAERLKGVDSTLKIQPAELGDSAVYLCASSLGYNGEQYFGPGTRLTVT.